This T cell receptor beta chain was profiled in a study of cytomegalovirus exposure and HLA in healthy donors. Study-level points and caveats: The authors judged a highly shared variant cluster likely a sequencing artifact.

Deletions cut 0 bases from V and 5 bases from J, with 7 bases between. The CDR3 contains 14 residues. Germline CDR1 reads MDHEN; CDR2 reads SYDVKM. 60 Vbeta and 13 Jbeta primers were used in PCR. Generated by immunoSEQ multiplex PCR, the TCRdb table keeps only in-frame clones and is missing some. In the table there are some 170,000 clones, over 75% of which are singletons. This clone has only a few counts. Its specificity is not known. The sequence came from a man in his forties in good health and CMV-seropositive. Material for sequencing was PBMCs. J is TRBJ1-4 and V is TRBV28; D ambiguous. The DNA of the CDR3 is TGTGCCAGCAGTTTATGGAGCGCCAATGAAAAACTGTTTTTT. As protein: CASSLWSANEKLFF.